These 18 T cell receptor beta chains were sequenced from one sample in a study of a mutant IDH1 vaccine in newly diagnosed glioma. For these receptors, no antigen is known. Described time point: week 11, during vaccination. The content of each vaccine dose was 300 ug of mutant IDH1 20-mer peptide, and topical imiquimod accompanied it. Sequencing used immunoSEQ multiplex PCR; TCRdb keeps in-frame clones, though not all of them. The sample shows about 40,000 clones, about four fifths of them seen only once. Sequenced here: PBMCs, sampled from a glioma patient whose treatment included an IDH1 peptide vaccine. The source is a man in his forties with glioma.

The CDR3 sequence: CASTPGLRGLAAGANVLTF. The CDR3, as DNA: TGCGCCAGCACCCCGGGGCTCCGGGGACTAGCGGCTGGGGCCAACGTCCTGACTTTC. The V call is TRBV4-1, the J call TRBJ2-6; 11 nucleotides align to TRBD2. CDR1 MGHRA and CDR2 YSYEKL come from the germline V gene. V was clipped by 7 bases and J by 2 bases; unmatched bases: 13. The CDR3 contains 19 residues.

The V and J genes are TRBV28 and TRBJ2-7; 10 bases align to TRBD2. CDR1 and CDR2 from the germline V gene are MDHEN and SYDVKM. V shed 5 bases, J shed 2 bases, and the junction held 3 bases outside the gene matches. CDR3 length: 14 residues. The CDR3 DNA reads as TGTGCCAGCAGTCCTCTAGCGGGAGCCTACGAGCAGTACTTC. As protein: CASSPLAGAYEQYF.

The CDR3 region has the DNA TGTGCCAGCAGCCCGCGGGGTAGCGGGGCCGTATTCTACGAGCAGTACTTC. It yields the protein CASSPRGSGAVFYEQYF. This chain joins TRBV7-2 and TRBJ2-7; 8 bases are shared with TRBD2. Losses at the gene ends were 5 bases for V and 3 bases for J; bases not matched to a gene: 15. Germline V gene lookup returns CDR1 SGHTA and CDR2 FQGNSA. CDR3 length: 17 residues.

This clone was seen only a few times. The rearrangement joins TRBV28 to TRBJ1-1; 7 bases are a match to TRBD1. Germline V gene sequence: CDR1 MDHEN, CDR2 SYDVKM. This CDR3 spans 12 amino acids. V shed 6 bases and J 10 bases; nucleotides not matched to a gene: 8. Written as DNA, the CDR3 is TGTGCCAGCAGCCTAACAGGGGCTGCAGCTTTCTTT. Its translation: CASSLTGAAAFF.

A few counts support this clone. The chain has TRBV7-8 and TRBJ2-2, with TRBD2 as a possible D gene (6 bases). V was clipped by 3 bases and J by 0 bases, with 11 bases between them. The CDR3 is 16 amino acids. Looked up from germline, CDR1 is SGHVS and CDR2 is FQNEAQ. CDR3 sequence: CASSFQTSPNTGELFF. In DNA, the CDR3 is TGTGCCAGCAGCTTTCAGACTAGTCCGAACACCGGGGAGCTGTTTTTT.

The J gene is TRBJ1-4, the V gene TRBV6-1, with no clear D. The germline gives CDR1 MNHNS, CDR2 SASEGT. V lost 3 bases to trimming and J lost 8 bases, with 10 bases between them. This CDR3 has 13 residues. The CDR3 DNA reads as TGTGCCAGCAGTGACCCGGCGGGAGAAAAACTGTTTTTT. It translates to CASSDPAGEKLFF.

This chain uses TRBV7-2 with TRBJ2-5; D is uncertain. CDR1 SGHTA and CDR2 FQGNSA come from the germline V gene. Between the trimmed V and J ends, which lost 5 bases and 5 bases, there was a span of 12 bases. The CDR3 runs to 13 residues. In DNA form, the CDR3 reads TGTGCCAGCAGCCCGGACCCTTTGGAGACCCAGTACTTC. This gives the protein CASSPDPLETQYF.

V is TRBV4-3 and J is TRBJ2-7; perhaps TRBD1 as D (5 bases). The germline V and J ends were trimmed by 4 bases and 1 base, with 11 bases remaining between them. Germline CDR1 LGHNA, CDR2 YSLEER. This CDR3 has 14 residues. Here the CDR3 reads CASSPARGSYEQYF. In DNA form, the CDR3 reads TGCGCCAGCAGCCCCGCAAGGGGATCCTACGAGCAGTACTTC.

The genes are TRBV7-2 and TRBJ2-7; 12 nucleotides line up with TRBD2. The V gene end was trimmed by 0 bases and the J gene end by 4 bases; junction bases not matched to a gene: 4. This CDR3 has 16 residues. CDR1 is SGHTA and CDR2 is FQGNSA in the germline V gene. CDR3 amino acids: CASSLAGGLAGYEQYF. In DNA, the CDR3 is TGTGCCAGCAGCTTAGCGGGAGGACTAGCGGGGTACGAGCAGTACTTC.

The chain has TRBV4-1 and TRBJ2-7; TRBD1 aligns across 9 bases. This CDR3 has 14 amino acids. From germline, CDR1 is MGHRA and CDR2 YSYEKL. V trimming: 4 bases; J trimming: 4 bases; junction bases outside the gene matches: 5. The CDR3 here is CASSLGTGIYEQYF. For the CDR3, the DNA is TGCGCCAGCAGCCTAGGGACAGGGATTTACGAGCAGTACTTC.

The CDR3 coding sequence is TGTGCCAGCAGCCGAGACTCAGACACCTACGAGCAGTACTTC. Encoded protein: CASSRDSDTYEQYF. The rearrangement uses TRBV7-8 and TRBJ2-7; no clear D. Germline CDR1 reads SGHVS; CDR2 reads FQNEAQ. This CDR3 spans 14 amino acids. V dropped 5 bases and J dropped 2 bases, with 13 bases sitting between them.

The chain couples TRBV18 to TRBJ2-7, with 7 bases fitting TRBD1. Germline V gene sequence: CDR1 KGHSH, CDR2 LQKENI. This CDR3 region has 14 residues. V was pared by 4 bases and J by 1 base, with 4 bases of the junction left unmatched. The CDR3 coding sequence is TGTGCCAGCTCACAGACAGGGCGGTCCTACGAGCAGTACTTC. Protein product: CASSQTGRSYEQYF.

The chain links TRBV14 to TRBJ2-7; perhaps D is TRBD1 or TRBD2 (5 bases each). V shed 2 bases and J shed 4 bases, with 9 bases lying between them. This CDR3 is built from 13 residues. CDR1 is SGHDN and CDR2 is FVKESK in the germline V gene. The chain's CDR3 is CASSQTWGYEQYF. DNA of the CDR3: TGTGCCAGCAGCCAAACATGGGGGTACGAGCAGTACTTC.

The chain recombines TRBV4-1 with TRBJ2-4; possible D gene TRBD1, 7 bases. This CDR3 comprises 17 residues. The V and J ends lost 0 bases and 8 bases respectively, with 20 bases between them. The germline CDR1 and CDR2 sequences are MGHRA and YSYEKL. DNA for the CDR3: TGCGCCAGCAGCCAAGAACCCAGTCGCAGGGGGGCAGACATTCAGTACTTC. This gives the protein CASSQEPSRRGADIQYF.

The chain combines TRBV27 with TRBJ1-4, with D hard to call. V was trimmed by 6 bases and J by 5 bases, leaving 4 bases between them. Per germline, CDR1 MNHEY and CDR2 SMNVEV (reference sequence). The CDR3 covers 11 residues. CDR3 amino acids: CASRTNEKLFF. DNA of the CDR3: TGTGCCAGCAGAACCAATGAAAAACTGTTTTTT.

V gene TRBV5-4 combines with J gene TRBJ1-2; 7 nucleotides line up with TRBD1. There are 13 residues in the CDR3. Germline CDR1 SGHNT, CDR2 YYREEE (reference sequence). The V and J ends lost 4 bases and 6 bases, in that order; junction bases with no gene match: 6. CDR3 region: CASSRWTGHGYTF. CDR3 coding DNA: TGTGCCAGCAGCAGATGGACAGGACATGGCTACACCTTC.

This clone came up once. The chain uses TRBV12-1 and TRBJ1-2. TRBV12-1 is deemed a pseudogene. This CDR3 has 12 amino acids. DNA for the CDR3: TGTGCCAGCAGCGCGAGAAGGTATGGCTACACCTTC. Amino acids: CASSARRYGYTF.

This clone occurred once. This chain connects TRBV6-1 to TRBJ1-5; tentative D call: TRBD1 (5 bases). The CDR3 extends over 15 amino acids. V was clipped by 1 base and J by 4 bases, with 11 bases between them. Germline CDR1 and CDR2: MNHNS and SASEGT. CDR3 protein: CASSEGAGQNQPQHF. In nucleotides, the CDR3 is TGTGCCAGCAGTGAAGGGGCAGGGCAAAATCAGCCCCAGCATTTT.